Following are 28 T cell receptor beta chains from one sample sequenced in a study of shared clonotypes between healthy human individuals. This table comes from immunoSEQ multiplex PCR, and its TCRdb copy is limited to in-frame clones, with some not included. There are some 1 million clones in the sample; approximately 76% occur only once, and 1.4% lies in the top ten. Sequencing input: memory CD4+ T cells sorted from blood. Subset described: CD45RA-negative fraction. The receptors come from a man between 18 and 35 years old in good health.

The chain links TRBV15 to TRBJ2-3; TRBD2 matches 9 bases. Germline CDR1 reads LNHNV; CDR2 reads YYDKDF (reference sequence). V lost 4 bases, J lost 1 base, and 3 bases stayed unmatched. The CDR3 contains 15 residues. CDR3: CATSMRTSGTDTQYF. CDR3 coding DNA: TGTGCCACCAGCATGCGGACTAGCGGCACAGATACGCAGTATTTT.

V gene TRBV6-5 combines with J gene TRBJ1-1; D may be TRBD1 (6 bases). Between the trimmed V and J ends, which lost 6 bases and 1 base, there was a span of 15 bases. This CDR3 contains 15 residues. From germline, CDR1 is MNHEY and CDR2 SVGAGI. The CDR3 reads CASSRGREGNTEAFF. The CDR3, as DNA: TGTGCCAGCAGCAGGGGCCGGGAAGGGAACACTGAAGCTTTCTTT.

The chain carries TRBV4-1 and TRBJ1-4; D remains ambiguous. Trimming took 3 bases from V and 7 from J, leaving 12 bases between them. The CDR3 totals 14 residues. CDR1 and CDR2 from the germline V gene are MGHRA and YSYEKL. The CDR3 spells CASSHQFAGEKLFF. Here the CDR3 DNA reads TGCGCCAGCAGCCACCAGTTCGCGGGTGAAAAACTGTTTTTT.

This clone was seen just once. CDR3 residues: CASSLKTGGISEKLFF. The CDR3 DNA sequence: TGTGCCAGTAGTCTTAAAACAGGGGGCATCAGTGAAAAACTGTTTTTT. The chain joins TRBV19 to TRBJ1-4; 9 positions agree with TRBD1. The CDR3 consists of 16 residues. V shed 5 bases and J 7 bases; nucleotides not matched to a gene: 11. Germline V gene sequence: CDR1 LNHDA, CDR2 SQIVND (reference sequence).

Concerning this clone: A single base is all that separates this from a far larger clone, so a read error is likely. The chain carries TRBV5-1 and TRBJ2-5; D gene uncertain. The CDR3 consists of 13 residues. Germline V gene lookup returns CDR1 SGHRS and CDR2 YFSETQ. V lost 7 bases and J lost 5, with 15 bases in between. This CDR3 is CASGVGPFETQYF. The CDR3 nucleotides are TGCGCCAGCGGCGTTGGACCCTTCGAGACCCAGTACTTC.

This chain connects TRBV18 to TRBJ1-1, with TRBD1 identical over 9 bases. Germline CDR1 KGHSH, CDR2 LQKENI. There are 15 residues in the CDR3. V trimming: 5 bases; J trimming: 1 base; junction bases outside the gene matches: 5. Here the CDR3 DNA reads TGTGCCAGCTCATCGCCGGGACAGGGGAACACTGAAGCTTTCTTT. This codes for CASSSPGQGNTEAFF.

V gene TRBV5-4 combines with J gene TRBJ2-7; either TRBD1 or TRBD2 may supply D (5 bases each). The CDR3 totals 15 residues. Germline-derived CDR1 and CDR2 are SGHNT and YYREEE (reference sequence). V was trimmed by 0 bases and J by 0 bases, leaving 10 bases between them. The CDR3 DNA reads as TGTGCCAGCAGCTTGGCCGGGACCCCCTCCTACGAGCAGTACTTC. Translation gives CASSLAGTPSYEQYF.

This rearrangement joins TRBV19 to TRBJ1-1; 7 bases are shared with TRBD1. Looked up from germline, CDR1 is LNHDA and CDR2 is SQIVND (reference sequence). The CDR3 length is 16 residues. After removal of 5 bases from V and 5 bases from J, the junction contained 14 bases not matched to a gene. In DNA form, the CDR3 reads TGTGCCAGTAGTCCCCGTGGCAGGGGGTTAGTGACTGAAGCTTTCTTT. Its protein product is CASSPRGRGLVTEAFF.

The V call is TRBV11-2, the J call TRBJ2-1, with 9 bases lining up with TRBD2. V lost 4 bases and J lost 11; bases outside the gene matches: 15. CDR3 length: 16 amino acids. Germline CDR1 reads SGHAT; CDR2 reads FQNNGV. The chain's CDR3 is CASSYNPLAAGGQQFF. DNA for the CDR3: TGTGCCAGCAGCTACAACCCTTTAGCAGCGGGAGGCCAGCAGTTCTTC. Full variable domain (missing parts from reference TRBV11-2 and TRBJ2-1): EAGVAQSPRYKIIEKRQSVAFWCNPISGHATLYWYQQILGQGPKLLIQFQNNGVVDDSQLPKDRFSAERLKGVDSTLKIQPAKLEDSAVYLCASSYNPLAAGGQQFFGPGTRLTVL.

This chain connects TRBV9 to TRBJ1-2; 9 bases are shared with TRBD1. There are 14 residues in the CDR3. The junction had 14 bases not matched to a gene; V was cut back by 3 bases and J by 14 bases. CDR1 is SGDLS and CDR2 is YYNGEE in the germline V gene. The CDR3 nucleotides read TGTGCCAGCAGCGGCCGGGACAGGGTGCCCCTCGTAACCTTC. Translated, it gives CASSGRDRVPLVTF. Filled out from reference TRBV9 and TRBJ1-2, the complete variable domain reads DSGVTQTPKHLITATGQRVTLRCSPRSGDLSVYWYQQSLDQGLQFLIQYYNGEERAKGNILERFSAQQFPDLHSELNLSSLELGDSALYFCASSGRDRVPLVTFGSGTRLTVV.

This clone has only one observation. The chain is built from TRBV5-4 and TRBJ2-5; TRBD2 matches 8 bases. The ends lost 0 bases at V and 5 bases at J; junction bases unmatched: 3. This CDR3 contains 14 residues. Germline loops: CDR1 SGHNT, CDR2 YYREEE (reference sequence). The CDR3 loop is CASSLARGGETQYF. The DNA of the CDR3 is TGTGCCAGCAGCTTGGCCCGGGGGGGGGAGACCCAGTACTTC.

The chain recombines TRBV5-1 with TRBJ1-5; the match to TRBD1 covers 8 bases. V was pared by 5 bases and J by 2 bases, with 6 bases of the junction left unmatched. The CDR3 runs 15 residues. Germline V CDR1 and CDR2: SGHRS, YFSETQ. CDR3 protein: CASRATGEGNQPQHF. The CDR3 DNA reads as TGCGCCAGCAGAGCGACAGGGGAGGGCAATCAGCCCCAGCATTTT.

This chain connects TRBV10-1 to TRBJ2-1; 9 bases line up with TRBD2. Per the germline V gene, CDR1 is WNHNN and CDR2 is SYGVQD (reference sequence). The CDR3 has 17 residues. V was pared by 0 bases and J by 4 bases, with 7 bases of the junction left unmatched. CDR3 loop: CASSESGREGRYNEQFF. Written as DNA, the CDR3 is TGCGCCAGCAGTGAGTCGGGGCGGGAGGGCCGTTACAATGAGCAGTTCTTC.

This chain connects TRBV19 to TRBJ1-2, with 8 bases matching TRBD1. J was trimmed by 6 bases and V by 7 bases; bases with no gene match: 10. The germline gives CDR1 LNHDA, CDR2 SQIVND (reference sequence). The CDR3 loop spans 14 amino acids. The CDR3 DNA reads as TGTGCCAGTAATCCCCAGGGGGCGGGGGATGGCTACACCTTC. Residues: CASNPQGAGDGYTF.

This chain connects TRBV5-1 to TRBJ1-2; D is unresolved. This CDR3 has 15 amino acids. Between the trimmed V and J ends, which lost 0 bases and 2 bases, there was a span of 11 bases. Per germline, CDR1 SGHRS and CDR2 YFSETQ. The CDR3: CASSLDRWPNYGYTF. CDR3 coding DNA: TGCGCCAGCAGCTTGGACCGGTGGCCCAACTATGGCTACACCTTC.

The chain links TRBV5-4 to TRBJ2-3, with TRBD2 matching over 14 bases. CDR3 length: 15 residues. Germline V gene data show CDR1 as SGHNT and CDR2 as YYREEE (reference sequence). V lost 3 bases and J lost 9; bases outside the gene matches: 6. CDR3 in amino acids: CASSSGTSGSRTQYF. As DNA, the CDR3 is TGTGCCAGCAGCTCCGGGACTAGCGGGAGCAGGACGCAGTATTTT.

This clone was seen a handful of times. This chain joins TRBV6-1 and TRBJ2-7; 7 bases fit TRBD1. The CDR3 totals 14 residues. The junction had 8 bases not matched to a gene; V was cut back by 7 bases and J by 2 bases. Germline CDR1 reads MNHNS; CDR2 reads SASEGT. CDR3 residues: CASTTGVSTYEQYF. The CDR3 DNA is TGTGCCAGCACCACAGGGGTTTCAACCTACGAGCAGTACTTC.

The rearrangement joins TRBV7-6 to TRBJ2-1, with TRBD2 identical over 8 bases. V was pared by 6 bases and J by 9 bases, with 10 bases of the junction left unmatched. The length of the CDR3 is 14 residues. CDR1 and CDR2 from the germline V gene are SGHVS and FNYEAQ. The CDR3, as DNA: TGTGCCAGCAGTCCCCCGGAGCGGGGGATTGAGCAGTTCTTC. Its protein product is CASSPPERGIEQFF.

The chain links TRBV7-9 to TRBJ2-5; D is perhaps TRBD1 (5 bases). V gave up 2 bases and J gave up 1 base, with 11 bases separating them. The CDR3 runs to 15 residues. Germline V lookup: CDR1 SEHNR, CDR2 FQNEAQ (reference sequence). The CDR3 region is CASSLIRQSQETQYF. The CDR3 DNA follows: TGTGCCAGCAGCTTAATCAGACAGTCCCAAGAGACCCAGTACTTC.

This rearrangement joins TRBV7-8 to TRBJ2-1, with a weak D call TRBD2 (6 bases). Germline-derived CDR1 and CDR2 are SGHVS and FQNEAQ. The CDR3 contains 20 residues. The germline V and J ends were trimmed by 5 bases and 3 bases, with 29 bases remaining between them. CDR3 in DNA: TGTGCCAGCAGCCGACACCCTACTAGCCCTGCAAACCAAGACTACAATGAGCAGTTCTTC. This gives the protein CASSRHPTSPANQDYNEQFF.

CDR3 sequence reads: CASRQAVGEQYF. The CDR3 DNA reads TGTGCCAGCAGACAAGCGGTCGGCGAGCAGTACTTC. The genes are TRBV27 and TRBJ2-7, with D maybe TRBD2 (5 bases). Germline CDR1 and CDR2: MNHEY and SMNVEV (reference sequence). The CDR3 has 12 residues. Trimming removed 6 bases at V and 6 bases at J, with 12 bases between.

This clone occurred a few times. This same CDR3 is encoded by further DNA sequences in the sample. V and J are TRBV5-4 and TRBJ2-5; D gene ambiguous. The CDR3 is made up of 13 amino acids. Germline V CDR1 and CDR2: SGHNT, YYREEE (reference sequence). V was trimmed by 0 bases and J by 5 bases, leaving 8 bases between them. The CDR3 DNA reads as TGTGCCAGCAGCTTGGGGGCGCGGGAGACCCAGTACTTC. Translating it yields CASSLGARETQYF.

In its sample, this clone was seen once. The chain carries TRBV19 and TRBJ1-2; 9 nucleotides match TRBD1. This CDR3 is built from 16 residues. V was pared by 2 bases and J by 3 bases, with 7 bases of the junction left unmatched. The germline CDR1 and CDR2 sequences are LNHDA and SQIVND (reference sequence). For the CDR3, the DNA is TGTGCCAGTAGTATATTGCCGGGACAGGGAGACTATGGCTACACCTTC. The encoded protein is CASSILPGQGDYGYTF.

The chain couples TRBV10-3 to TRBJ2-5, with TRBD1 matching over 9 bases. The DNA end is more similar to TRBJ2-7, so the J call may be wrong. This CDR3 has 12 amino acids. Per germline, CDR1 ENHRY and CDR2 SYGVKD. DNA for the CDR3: TGTGCCATCAGGGACAGGGGAGACGAGCAGTACTTC. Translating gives CAIRDRGDEQYF.

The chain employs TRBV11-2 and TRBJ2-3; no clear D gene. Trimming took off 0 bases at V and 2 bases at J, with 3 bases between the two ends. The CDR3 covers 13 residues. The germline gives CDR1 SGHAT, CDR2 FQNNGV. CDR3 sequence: CASSLDYTDTQYF. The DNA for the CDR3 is TGTGCCAGCAGCTTAGACTACACAGATACGCAGTATTTT. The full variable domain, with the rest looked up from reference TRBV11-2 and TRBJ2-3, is EAGVAQSPRYKIIEKRQSVAFWCNPISGHATLYWYQQILGQGPKLLIQFQNNGVVDDSQLPKDRFSAERLKGVDSTLKIQPAKLEDSAVYLCASSLDYTDTQYFGPGTRLTVL.

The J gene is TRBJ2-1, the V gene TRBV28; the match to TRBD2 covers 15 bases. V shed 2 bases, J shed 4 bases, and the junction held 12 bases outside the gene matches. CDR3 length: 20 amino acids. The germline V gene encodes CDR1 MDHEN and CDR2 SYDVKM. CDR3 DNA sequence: TGTGCCAGCAGTTTAAGGGGACTAGCGGGGGGCAAAAAGAGGTACAATGAGCAGTTCTTC. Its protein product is CASSLRGLAGGKKRYNEQFF. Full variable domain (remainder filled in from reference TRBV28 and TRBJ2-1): DVKVTQSSRYLVKRTGEKVFLECVQDMDHENMFWYRQDPGLGLRLIYFSYDVKMKEKGDIPEGYSVSREKKERFSLILESASTNQTSMYLCASSLRGLAGGKKRYNEQFFGPGTRLTVL.

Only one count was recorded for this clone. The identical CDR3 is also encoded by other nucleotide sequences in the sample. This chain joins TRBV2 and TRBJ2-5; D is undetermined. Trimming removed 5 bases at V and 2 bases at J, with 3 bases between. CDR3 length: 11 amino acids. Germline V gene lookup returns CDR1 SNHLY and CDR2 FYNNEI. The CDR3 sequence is CASSIQETQYF. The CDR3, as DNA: TGTGCCAGCAGTATTCAAGAGACCCAGTACTTC.

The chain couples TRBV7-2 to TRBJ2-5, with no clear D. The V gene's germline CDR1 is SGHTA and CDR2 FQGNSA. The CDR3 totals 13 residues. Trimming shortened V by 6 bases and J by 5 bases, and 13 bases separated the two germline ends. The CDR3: CASRKPTQETQYF. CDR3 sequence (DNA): TGTGCCAGCAGAAAACCTACCCAGGAGACCCAGTACTTC.